Listed below are T cell receptor beta chains from one sample, sequenced in a study of blood T cell repertoires in COVID-19. TCRdb's table, derived via immunoSEQ multiplex PCR, lists solely in-frame clones and lacks some. Here the sample spans about 100,000 clones, roughly 90% being singletons. The sample taken for sequencing was peripheral blood. The receptors come from an older woman with acute or convalescent COVID-19. Each CDR3 is given with its conserved first and last residue. The D gene is left open where the match is weak. Size tells how often a clone was seen (once, few, many) or the class of an expanded clone, and some rows leave it out.

J	size	D	V	DNA	CDR3
TRBJ1-1	few	TRBD1	TRBV19	TGTGCCAGTAGTTACAGGGGCCAAAGAAAGTATTTCTTT	CASSYRGQRKYFF
TRBJ1-2	-	-	TRBV29-1	TGCAGCGTTGAACAGGCCACTTACACCTTC	CSVEQATYTF
TRBJ1-2	-	TRBD1	TRBV6-5	TGTGCCAGCAGTTACACAGGGGTTTACTATGGCTACACCTTC	CASSYTGVYYGYTF
TRBJ2-5	-	-	TRBV5-4	TGTGCCAGCAGCCTAACGGCCCAGGAAGAGACCCAGTACTTC	CASSLTAQEETQYF
TRBJ2-1	few	-	TRBV4-1	TGCGCCAGCAGCAACCTGGACTTACTTCAATACAATGAGCAGTTCTTC	CASSNLDLLQYNEQFF
TRBJ2-5	-	TRBD2	TRBV6-2/TRBV6-3	TGTGCCAGCATCCCGCAAACCCGGGGGGGCCAGTACTTC	CASIPQTRGGQYF
TRBJ2-5	-	-	TRBV7-7	TGTGCTAGCAGCCAGGGGCCGGCCGGCCAAGAGACCCAGTACTTC	CASSQGPAGQETQYF
TRBJ1-5	-	-	TRBV10-3	TGTGCCATCGCTACAGGGTCAAATCAGCCCCAGCATTTT	CAIATGSNQPQHF
TRBJ2-3	-	TRBD2	TRBV5-1	TGCGCCAGCAGCTTGGGGCGGGGGACGAGGACAGATACGCAGTATTTT	CASSLGRGTRTDTQYF
TRBJ2-3	once	-	TRBV19	TGTGCCAGTAGTGCGACGGGAGCAGATACGCAGTATTTT	CASSATGADTQYF
TRBJ2-7	-	TRBD2	TRBV2	TGTGCCTCGTCTCGACTAGCGGGAGGGTGGTACGAGCAGTACTTC	CASSRLAGGWYEQYF
TRBJ1-1	-	TRBD1	TRBV5-4	TGTGCCAGCAGCTTGGGAGACAGGGGGGTTCGCACTGAAGCTTTCTTT	CASSLGDRGVRTEAFF
TRBJ2-1	once	TRBD2	TRBV6-2/TRBV6-3	TGTGCCAGCAGTTACGGGACTAGCGGGAGTATTTACAATGAGCAGTTCTTC	CASSYGTSGSIYNEQFF
TRBJ2-5	few	TRBD2	TRBV24-1	TGTGCCACCAGTGGAGGGGCTAGCGGGAGAGCCTATCAAGAGACCCAGTACTTC	CATSGGASGRAYQETQYF
TRBJ2-7	-	-	TRBV4-1	TGCGCCAGCAGCTCACAACCAGCGGGCTACGAGCAGTACTTC	CASSSQPAGYEQYF
TRBJ2-1	-	TRBD2	TRBV9	TGTGCCAGCAGCGTAATCGGACTAGCGGGAGTGAGGCCAAATGAGCAGTTCTTC	CASSVIGLAGVRPNEQFF
TRBJ1-1	few	-	TRBV10-2	TGCGCCAGCAGTGACCCGGGACTGGGGACTGAAGCTTTCTTT	CASSDPGLGTEAFF
TRBJ1-2	-	TRBD1	TRBV19	TGTGCCAGTAGTACGGGACAGATAATTAACTATGGCTACACCTTC	CASSTGQIINYGYTF
TRBJ1-5	-	TRBD1	TRBV6-1	TGTGCCAGCAGTGAAAGTTGGACAGGAGGTAAGCAGCCCCAGCATTTT	CASSESWTGGKQPQHF
TRBJ1-3	-	-	TRBV5-8	TGTGCCAGCAGCCGAGGTACTTCTTACTCTGGAAACACCATATATTTT	CASSRGTSYSGNTIYF
TRBJ1-5	-	-	TRBV19	TGTGCCAGTAGTTCCCAGGTGATAGGTCAGCCCCAGCATTTT	CASSSQVIGQPQHF
TRBJ2-5	-	TRBD2	TRBV7-9	TGTGCCAGCAGCTTAGAGGGACTAGCGGGAGGCCAAACCCAGTACTTC	CASSLEGLAGGQTQYF
TRBJ1-4	-	-	TRBV24-1	TGTGCCACCAGTGATCCCCAAACCCCGGGTGAAAAACTGTTTTTT	CATSDPQTPGEKLFF
TRBJ2-3	-	-	TRBV6-2/TRBV6-3	TGTGCCAGCAGTTACTCGAGCACTGCCCCAGATACGCAGTATTTT	CASSYSSTAPDTQYF
TRBJ2-1	few	TRBD1	TRBV7-3	TGTGCCAGCAGCTCGAGACAGGGGGCTGGCAATGAGCAGTTCTTC	CASSSRQGAGNEQFF
TRBJ2-2	-	TRBD2	TRBV29-1	TGCAGCGTTGTCCCGGGACTAGCGGGAGGGGGGACCGGGGAGCTGTTTTTT	CSVVPGLAGGGTGELFF
TRBJ2-4	-	-	TRBV5-6	TGTGCCAGCAGCTTGGGGCGGAGCCAAAACATTCAGTACTTC	CASSLGRSQNIQYF
TRBJ1-1	-	-	TRBV3-1/TRBV3-2	TGTGCCAGCAGCCAAGAGGCCTTCTCGGGTGAAGCTTTCTTT	CASSQEAFSGEAFF
TRBJ1-2	-	-	TRBV6-5	TGTGCCAGCAGCGACCTCGGGGGAGGGAACTATGGCTACACCTTC	CASSDLGGGNYGYTF
TRBJ1-1	-	TRBD1	TRBV7-9	TGTGCCAGCAGCGCGCGACAGGGGGGAACTGAAGCTTTCTTT	CASSARQGGTEAFF
TRBJ1-5	-	-	TRBV19	TGTGCCAGTAGTATAGACAGGGACAATCAGCCCCAGCATTTT	CASSIDRDNQPQHF
TRBJ2-7	-	TRBD1	TRBV11-3	TGTGCCAGCAGCCGGGACAGACTAAGCAAGCAGTACTTC	CASSRDRLSKQYF
TRBJ2-5	-	-	TRBV6-5	TGTGCCAGCAGTTACTCGGGGACAAGGGGAGAGACCCAGTACTTC	CASSYSGTRGETQYF
TRBJ1-1	-	TRBD1	TRBV9	TGTGCCAGCAGCGTGCGAGGGGGCGCTGACACTGAAGCTTTCTTT	CASSVRGGADTEAFF
TRBJ2-7	-	-	TRBV7-6	TGTGCCAGCAGCCGACATCCGGGACTCCACTACGAGCAGTACTTC	CASSRHPGLHYEQYF
TRBJ1-5	-	TRBD1	TRBV7-2	TGTGCCAGCAGCTACCGACAGGGGAACGGTCAGCCCCAGCATTTT	CASSYRQGNGQPQHF
TRBJ2-1	once	-	TRBV19	TGTGCCAGTAGTCAGGGGGGATATGAGCAGTTCTTC	CASSQGGYEQFF
TRBJ2-5	-	TRBD1	TRBV7-9	TGTGCCAGCGGGGGCAGGGGGCTCGGGGAGACCCAGTACTTC	CASGGRGLGETQYF
TRBJ1-5	-	TRBD1	TRBV19	TGTGCCAGTAGCCTTCCGGACAGGGGTGATTGGGGCAATCAGCCCCAGCATTTT	CASSLPDRGDWGNQPQHF
TRBJ1-1	-	-	TRBV5-1	TGCGCCAGCAGCTCGATTGGGGGCCAAAAGAACACTGAAGCTTTCTTT	CASSSIGGQKNTEAFF